This passage covers 18 T cell receptor beta chains from one sample sequenced in a study of shared clonotypes between healthy human individuals. Clones were read by immunoSEQ multiplex PCR, and TCRdb kept only the in-frame ones, dropping some. The sample includes over a million clones, around 97% of them seen just once. What was sequenced was naive CD4+ T cells sorted from blood. Subset here: CD45RA+ positively selected. Every receptor here comes from a man aged 30 to 45 in good health.

V usage is TRBV5-5 and J usage is TRBJ2-1; D gene ambiguous. The V gene's germline CDR1 is SGHKS and CDR2 YYEKEE (reference sequence). The CDR3 is 15 residues long. Trimming cost V 4 bases and J 7 bases, with 18 bases left between them. The CDR3 DNA reads TGTGCCAGCAGCGCCGGGCCACAGATCCAGAATGAGCAGTTCTTC. As protein: CASSAGPQIQNEQFF.

This sequence joins TRBV7-9 and TRBJ2-2; weak D call: TRBD2 (5 bases). This CDR3 spans 16 amino acids. Germline CDR1 reads SEHNR; CDR2 reads FQNEAQ (reference sequence). With 8 bases removed from V and 1 base from J, the gap between germline ends came to 17 bases. DNA for the CDR3: TGTGCCAGCCCGTTGGGGAGCTTAGGGAACACCGGGGAGCTGTTTTTT. It translates to CASPLGSLGNTGELFF.

V and J are TRBV6-5 and TRBJ2-7; no clear D. The CDR3 runs 13 residues. Trimming stripped 2 bases from V and 1 base from J, with 6 bases between. Germline CDR1 reads MNHEY; CDR2 reads SVGAGI. The CDR3 here is CASSYTQSYEQYF. In DNA form, the CDR3 reads TGTGCCAGCAGTTACACCCAATCCTACGAGCAGTACTTC.

The chain has TRBV5-1 and TRBJ1-3, with a possible D match to TRBD1 (6 bases). V was trimmed by 0 bases and J by 3 bases, leaving 13 bases between them. Germline values: CDR1 SGHRS, CDR2 YFSETQ. CDR3 length: 16 residues. CDR3 DNA: TGCGCCAGCAGCTTGGTCGGGGGGCTCTTTGGAAACACCATATATTTT. Amino acid sequence: CASSLVGGLFGNTIYF.

A remark on this clone: Other nucleotide sequences in the sample specify the same CDR3. CDR3 nucleotides: TGTGCCAGCAGCGTAAGAGCGGGAGAAGAGACCCAGTACTTC. It codes for CASSVRAGEETQYF. This chain links TRBV9 with TRBJ2-5, with TRBD2 identical over 8 bases. The length of the CDR3 is 14 residues. Trimming at V came to 1 base and at J to 3 bases, leaving 2 bases not matched to a gene. The germline V gene encodes CDR1 SGDLS and CDR2 YYNGEE.

V is TRBV7-5 and J is TRBJ2-2; the D segment call TRBD2 is taken from the table without a DNA check. TRBV7-5 is labeled a pseudogene. This CDR3 has 19 amino acids. DNA for the CDR3: TGTGTCAGAAGCACAAACACGAAACCCGGGAGAGGAAACACCGGGGAGCTGTTTTTT. Amino acids: CVRSTNTKPGRGNTGELFF.

The rearrangement links TRBV28 to TRBJ1-1; 8 bases line up with TRBD1. The J segment lost 1 base and the V segment lost 5 bases, leaving 6 bases of the junction unmatched. This CDR3 comprises 15 residues. Germline V gene data show CDR1 as MDHEN and CDR2 as SYDVKM. DNA of the CDR3: TGTGCCAGCAGTGCACAGGGGGGGAAGAACACTGAAGCTTTCTTT. Encoded protein: CASSAQGGKNTEAFF.

The rearrangement joins TRBV19 to TRBJ1-4; maybe TRBD1 (5 bases). The CDR3 is 14 residues long. The germline V gene has CDR1 LNHDA and CDR2 SQIVND (reference sequence). The germline V and J ends were trimmed by 5 bases and 6 bases, with 13 bases remaining between them. CDR3 amino acids: CASSHRTKYEKLFF. The CDR3 DNA is TGTGCCAGTAGTCACAGGACGAAGTATGAAAAACTGTTTTTT.

Turning to this clone: The same CDR3 is also encoded by other DNA sequences in this sample. The V and J genes are TRBV5-1 and TRBJ2-3; 7 bases map to TRBD1. This CDR3 comprises 13 residues. Unmatched junction bases numbered 5, after V lost 4 bases and J lost 6 bases. Per the germline V gene, CDR1 is SGHRS and CDR2 is YFSETQ. The chain's CDR3 is CASSLDRVDTQYF. The CDR3, as DNA: TGCGCCAGCAGCCTCGACAGGGTTGATACGCAGTATTTT.

This rearrangement joins TRBV5-3 to TRBJ2-5, with 11 positions matching TRBD2. TRBV5-3 is marked as an open reading frame, function uncertain. The CDR3 loop spans 17 amino acids. V trimming: 4 bases; J trimming: 1 base; junction bases outside the gene matches: 9. DNA for the CDR3: TGTGCCAGAAGCGTCGGGACTAGCGGCCTCTCCCAAGAGACCCAGTACTTC. Encoded protein: CARSVGTSGLSQETQYF.

J is TRBJ1-1 and V is TRBV6-1; TRBD1 might be the D (6 bases). The V gene lost 5 bases and the J gene lost 4 bases, with 11 bases spanning the gap. The germline gives CDR1 MNHNS, CDR2 SASEGT. The CDR3 runs to 13 residues. This CDR3 reads CASSYQGSTEAFF. CDR3 coding DNA: TGTGCCAGCAGTTATCAGGGGTCCACTGAAGCTTTCTTT.

The chain has TRBV27 and TRBJ2-3; D is possibly TRBD2 (5 bases). Germline CDR1 MNHEY, CDR2 SMNVEV (reference sequence). The CDR3 is made up of 14 amino acids. V shed 3 bases and J shed 2 bases, with 9 bases lying between them. Here the CDR3 DNA reads TGTGCCAGCAGTTTGCGGCGGGTCACAGATACGCAGTATTTT. Residues: CASSLRRVTDTQYF.

The chain is built from TRBV28 and TRBJ2-7, with a weak D call TRBD2 (7 bases). V was clipped by 10 bases and J by 9 bases, with 28 bases between them. Germline V gene data show CDR1 as MDHEN and CDR2 as SYDVKM. There are 15 residues in the CDR3. The CDR3 nucleotides read TGTGCCACCCTCTGGGGGGGCGCTAAACAAGGGCCGCAGTACTTC. Translation gives CATLWGGAKQGPQYF.

The gene calls are TRBV14 and TRBJ2-1; the match to TRBD1 covers 7 bases. V shed 0 bases and J 11 bases; nucleotides not matched to a gene: 4. Germline loops: CDR1 SGHDN, CDR2 FVKESK. CDR3 length equals 13 residues. The CDR3 bases are TGTGCCAGCAGCCAAGACAGGGGGACACAGCAGTTCTTC. Protein product: CASSQDRGTQQFF.

The CDR3 spells CASTPLREGGYEQYF. The CDR3 nucleotides read TGTGCCAGCACCCCGTTGAGGGAGGGCGGTTACGAGCAGTACTTC. The chain carries TRBV5-6 and TRBJ2-7, with 7 bases fitting TRBD2. In germline, CDR1 is SGHDT, CDR2 YYEEEE. The CDR3 contains 15 residues. J lost 4 bases, V lost 6 bases, and 13 bases had no gene match.

V and J are TRBV30 and TRBJ2-1; weak D call: TRBD2 (5 bases). Germline CDR1 is GTSNPN and CDR2 is SVGIG (reference sequence). This CDR3 is built from 19 residues. Trimming removed 2 bases from V and 3 bases from J, with 26 bases in between. Here the CDR3 reads CAWSSPGTFRDVYYNEQFF. For the CDR3, the DNA is TGTGCCTGGAGTTCCCCTGGTACTTTCCGGGATGTCTACTACAATGAGCAGTTCTTC.

This chain links TRBV6-1 with TRBJ1-5, with D unclear. From germline, CDR1 is MNHNS and CDR2 SASEGT. Trimming removed 7 bases from V and 4 bases from J, with 5 bases in between. CDR3 size: 11 residues. The CDR3 DNA reads TGTGCCAGCAAAACGAATCAGCCCCAGCATTTT. Its protein product is CASKTNQPQHF.

The chain is built from TRBV6-5 and TRBJ1-1; D is unresolved. V shed 3 bases and J shed 1 base, with 9 bases lying between them. The CDR3 length is 14 residues. From germline, CDR1 is MNHEY and CDR2 SVGAGI. In DNA form, the CDR3 reads TGTGCCAGCAGTTATGCGGGGTGGAACACTGAAGCTTTCTTT. Translating gives CASSYAGWNTEAFF.